The 5 T cell receptor beta chains listed next were all sequenced from one sample in a study of human T cells and chemical hapten exposure. Time point indicated: pre-sensitization, week 0. The treatment here: therapeutic diphenylcyclopropenone sensitization with weekly scalp DPC. TCRdb called the RACE reads again in MiXCR, with one record for every CDR3 protein. The sample lists fewer than 300,000 distinct CDR3 sequences; about 8.6% were seen once. The specimen comprised whole blood, sampled in connection with sensitization to the hapten diphenylcyclopropenone (DPC). These receptor sequences come from a woman in her forties with alopecia areata. Some clones in this sample may be carry-over from other donors' samples.

This clonotype was picked up a small number of times. This chain links TRBV6-2 or TRBV6-3 with TRBJ2-6; D remains ambiguous. CDR1 MNHEY and CDR2 SVGEGT come from the germline V gene. This CDR3 region has 15 residues. Trimming left V 6 bases short and J 2 bases short, with 11 bases between. The CDR3 sequence is CASRGGFAGANVLTF. The CDR3 DNA follows: TGTGCCAGCAGGGGTGGATTTGCTGGGGCCAACGTCCTGACTTTC.

The rearrangement links TRBV4-1 to TRBJ1-3; 7 nucleotides line up with TRBD1. J was trimmed by 1 base and V by 2 bases; bases with no gene match: 2. Looked up from germline, CDR1 is MGHRA and CDR2 is YSYEKL. This CDR3 region has 15 residues. The CDR3 DNA reads TGCGCCAGCAGCCAAACGGACAGGTCTGGAAACACCATATATTTT. This gives the protein CASSQTDRSGNTIYF.

This clonotype appeared a few times. The rearrangement uses TRBV6-6 and TRBJ2-7; D is unclear. Trimming pared 0 bases from V and 3 bases from J, leaving 15 bases between. The CDR3 covers 16 residues. Germline loops: CDR1 MNHNY, CDR2 SVGAGI (reference sequence). CDR3 region: CASSYSSAQAVYEQYF. In DNA form, the CDR3 reads TGTGCCAGCAGTTACTCGTCGGCGCAGGCGGTCTACGAGCAGTACTTC.

The chain couples TRBV25-1 to TRBJ1-6; 9 bases map to TRBD1. The CDR3 is 17 amino acids. Per the germline V gene, CDR1 is MGHDK and CDR2 is SYGVNS. The ends lost 2 bases at V and 9 bases at J; junction bases unmatched: 11. The CDR3 nucleotides read TGTGCCAGCAGTGAACGCCATCCGGGACAGGGTACTTCACCCCTCCACTTT. Amino acids: CASSERHPGQGTSPLHF.

The chain carries TRBV12-3 or TRBV12-4 and TRBJ2-5, with 8 bases aligning to TRBD2. The CDR3 consists of 13 residues. With 6 bases clipped from V and 2 bases from J, the junction kept 2 bases outside the gene matches. CDR3 sequence: CASSGGVQETQYF. The CDR3 bases are TGTGCCAGCAGCGGGGGGGTACAAGAGACCCAGTACTTC.